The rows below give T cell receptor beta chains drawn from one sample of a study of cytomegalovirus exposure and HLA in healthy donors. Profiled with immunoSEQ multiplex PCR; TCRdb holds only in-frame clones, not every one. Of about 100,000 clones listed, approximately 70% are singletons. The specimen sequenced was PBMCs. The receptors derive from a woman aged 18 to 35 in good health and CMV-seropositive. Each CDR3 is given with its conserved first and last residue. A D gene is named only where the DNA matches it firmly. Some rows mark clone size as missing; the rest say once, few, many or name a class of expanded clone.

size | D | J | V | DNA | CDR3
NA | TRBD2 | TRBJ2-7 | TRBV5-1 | TGCGCCAGCAGCCGTAGCGGGACAACCTCCTACGAGCAGTACTTC | CASSRSGTTSYEQYF
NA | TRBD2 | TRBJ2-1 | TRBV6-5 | TGTGCCAGCAGTCAATTCCCGGGACTAGCAGATGAGCAGTTCTTC | CASSQFPGLADEQFF
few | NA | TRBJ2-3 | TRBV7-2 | TGTGCCAGCAGCTTCAGACGACTAGATTCCGCAGATACGCAGTATTTT | CASSFRRLDSADTQYF
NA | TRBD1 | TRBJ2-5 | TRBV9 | TGTGCCAGCAGCGCGGGACAGGGGCGCGAGACCCAGTACTTC | CASSAGQGRETQYF
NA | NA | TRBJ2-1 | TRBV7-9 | TGTGCCAGCACCCTTCCAGGGGCGGCCTGGGTAGGTGGCAATGAGCAGTTCTTC | CASTLPGAAWVGGNEQFF
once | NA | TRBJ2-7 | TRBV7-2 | TGTGCCAGCGTCCCTCAGGGGAGCGGCGAGCAGTACTTC | CASVPQGSGEQYF
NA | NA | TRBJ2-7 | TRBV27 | TGTGCCAGCAGTTTATCCCGGGTTAACTCCTACGAGCAGTACTTC | CASSLSRVNSYEQYF
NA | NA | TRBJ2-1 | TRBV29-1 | TGCAGCGTTGCCTTGGCTCGGGACACAAATGAGCAGTTCTTC | CSVALARDTNEQFF
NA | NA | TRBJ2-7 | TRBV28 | TGTGCCAGCAGTTTATGGGCAGGGGTCGACGAGCAGTACTTC | CASSLWAGVDEQYF
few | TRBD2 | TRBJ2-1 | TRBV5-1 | TGCGCCAGCTCCACTAGCGGGAGCTCCTACAATGAGCAGTTCTTC | CASSTSGSSYNEQFF
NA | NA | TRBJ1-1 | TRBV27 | TGTGCCAGCAGTTCCGCGGGAGGTTTCACTGAAGCTTTCTTT | CASSSAGGFTEAFF
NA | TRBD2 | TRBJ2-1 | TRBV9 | TGTGCCAGCAGCAAGGGACTAGCGGGAAGCTCCTACAATGAGCAGTTCTTC | CASSKGLAGSSYNEQFF
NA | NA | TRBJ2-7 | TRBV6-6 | TGTGCCAGCACTTGGGCTGACCCCTACGAGCAGTACTTC | CASTWADPYEQYF
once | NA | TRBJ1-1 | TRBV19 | TGTGCCAGTATCCCAACCACAGGGATGAACACTGAAGCTTTCTTT | CASIPTTGMNTEAFF
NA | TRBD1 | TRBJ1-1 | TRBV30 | TGTGCCTGGAGACAGGGGGCCGGTAACACTGAAGCTTTCTTT | CAWRQGAGNTEAFF
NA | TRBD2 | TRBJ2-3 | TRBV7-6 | TGTGCCAGCAGCATTAGCGGGCAGTCTAGCACAGATACGCAGTATTTT | CASSISGQSSTDTQYF
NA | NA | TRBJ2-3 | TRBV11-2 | TGTGCCAGCAGCTACCGCCAGACTATCGGAGACGATACGCAGTATTTT | CASSYRQTIGDDTQYF
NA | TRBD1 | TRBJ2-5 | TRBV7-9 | TGTGCCAGCAGCTTAGAGGGGGCGCAGAGGGAGACCCAGTACTTC | CASSLEGAQRETQYF
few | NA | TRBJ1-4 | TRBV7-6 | TGTGCCAGCAGCTTCAGCAGGGAGGGGGAAAAACTGTTTTTT | CASSFSREGEKLFF
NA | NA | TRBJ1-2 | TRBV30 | TGTGCCTGGAGGCAACAGGGTAACTATGGCTACACCTTC | CAWRQQGNYGYTF
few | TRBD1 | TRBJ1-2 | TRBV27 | TGTGCCAGCAGTTTGGGGACAGGCGTCTATGGCTACACCTTC | CASSLGTGVYGYTF
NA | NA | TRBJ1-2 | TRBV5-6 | TGTGCCAGCAGCCATGTGCGGGGGACGGACGGCTACACCTTC | CASSHVRGTDGYTF
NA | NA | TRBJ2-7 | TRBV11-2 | TGTGCCAGCAGCTCATTCAGGGGGGCCTACGAGCAGTACTTC | CASSSFRGAYEQYF
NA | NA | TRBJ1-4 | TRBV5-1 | TGCGCCAGCAGTCGGACAGACCTGAACTATTTAATGAAAAATAATGAAAAACTGTTTTTT | CASSRTDLNYLMKNNEKLFF
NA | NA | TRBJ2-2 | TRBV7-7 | TGTGCTAGCAGCCCCTGGAGCACCGGGGAGCTGTTTTTT | CASSPWSTGELFF
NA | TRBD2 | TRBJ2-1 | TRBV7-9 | TGTGCCAGCAGCTTCAGCGGGAGGGACAATGAGCAGTTCTTC | CASSFSGRDNEQFF
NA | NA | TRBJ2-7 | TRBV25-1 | TGTGCCAGCAGTGAAACCGGGAGCTCCTACGAGCAGTACTTC | CASSETGSSYEQYF
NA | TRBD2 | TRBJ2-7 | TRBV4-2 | TGTGCCAGCAGCCACACAGCCCCGGGACTAGCGGGAGGCCTCTCCTACGAGCAGTACTTC | CASSHTAPGLAGGLSYEQYF
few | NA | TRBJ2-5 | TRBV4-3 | TGCGCCAGCAGTCGAAGCGCCCTGCCCGCCCAAGAGACCCAGTACTTC | CASSRSALPAQETQYF
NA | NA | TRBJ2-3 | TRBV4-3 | TGCGCCAGCAGCCAAGATACGGGGACAGATACGCAGTATTTT | CASSQDTGTDTQYF
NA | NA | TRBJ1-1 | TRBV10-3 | TGTGCCATCAGTGAGGGAGGTAGGGGGGGTGAAGCTTTCTTT | CAISEGGRGGEAFF
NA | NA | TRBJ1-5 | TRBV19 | TGTGCCAGTAGTATCCCCACCACCCTAAAATACCGACAGCCCCAGCATTTT | CASSIPTTLKYRQPQHF
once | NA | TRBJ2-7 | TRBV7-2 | TGTGCCAGCAGCTTAGTGGCAGGACACTACGAGCAGTACTTC | CASSLVAGHYEQYF
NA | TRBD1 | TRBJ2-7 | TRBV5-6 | TGTGCCAGCAGCTCCCTGGACAGGGTGTACGAGCAGTACTTC | CASSSLDRVYEQYF
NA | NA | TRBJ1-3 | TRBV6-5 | TGTGCCAGCAGTTACACCAGACAAACGGGAAACACCATATATTTT | CASSYTRQTGNTIYF
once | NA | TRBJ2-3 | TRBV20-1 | TGCAGTGAAGAGTTCTCAGATACGCAGTATTTT | CSEEFSDTQYF
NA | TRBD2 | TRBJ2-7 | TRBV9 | TGTGCCAGCAGCGCCCTCGGGAGGGCCTACGAGCAGTACTTC | CASSALGRAYEQYF
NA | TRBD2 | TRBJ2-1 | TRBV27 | TGTGCCACCTACGGCGGCACGGGACTAGCGGGAAGGGGGAATGAGCAGTTCTTC | CATYGGTGLAGRGNEQFF